This TCR beta chain was recorded in a study of blood T cell repertoires in COVID-19. Study overall: PBMCs, B-cell-depleted T cells, or T cells provided the cDNA or gDNA that made up the material.

Sequencing used immunoSEQ multiplex PCR; TCRdb keeps in-frame clones, though not all of them. In the table there are about 370,000 clones, 80% to 90% of which are singletons. The germline V gene has CDR1 SNHLY and CDR2 FYNNEI. Trimming took 4 bases from V and 1 from J, leaving 11 bases between them. CDR3 length: 15 amino acids. The source material was peripheral blood. The chain employs TRBV2 and TRBJ2-1, with D possibly being TRBD1 (6 bases). This TCR was recovered from a young woman with COVID-19, enrolled during active disease. Here the CDR3 reads CASSVQGRSYNEQFF. The CDR3 bases are TGTGCCAGCAGTGTACAGGGAAGGTCCTACAATGAGCAGTTCTTC.